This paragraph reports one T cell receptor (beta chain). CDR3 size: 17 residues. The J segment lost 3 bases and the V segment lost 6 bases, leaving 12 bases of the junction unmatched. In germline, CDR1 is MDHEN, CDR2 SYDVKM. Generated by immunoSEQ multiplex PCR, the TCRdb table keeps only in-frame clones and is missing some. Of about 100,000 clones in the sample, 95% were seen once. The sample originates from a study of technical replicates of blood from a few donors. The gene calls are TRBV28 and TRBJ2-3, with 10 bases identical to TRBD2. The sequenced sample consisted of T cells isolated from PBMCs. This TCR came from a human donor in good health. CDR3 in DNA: TGTGCCAGCAGCCAGACTAGCGGGCCAACTGGGACAGATACGCAGTATTTT. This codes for CASSQTSGPTGTDTQYF.